A single sample gave rise to the 4 T cell receptor beta chains below, sequenced in a study of blood T cell repertoires in COVID-19. Profiled with immunoSEQ multiplex PCR; TCRdb holds only in-frame clones, not every one. This table holds roughly 200,000 clones, about 88% found once. Input material: PBMCs or T cells enriched from blood (not recorded which). These receptors came from a woman aged 40 to 50 in a cohort exposed to, infected with or recovered from COVID-19 (not recorded which).

This clone was seen a single time. V is TRBV9 and J is TRBJ1-2, with D uncertain. The CDR3 spans 13 residues. V gave up 0 bases and J gave up 7 bases, with 10 bases separating them. CDR1 and CDR2 (germline): SGDLS, YYNGEE. In DNA, the CDR3 is TGTGCCAGCAGCGTAGAACAAGAGGTTGGCTACACCTTC. Residues: CASSVEQEVGYTF.

This clone was detected once. The CDR3 region has the DNA TGTGCCAGCATGTCAACAGATACGAATGAGCAGTTCTTC. Its translation: CASMSTDTNEQFF. The chain links TRBV13 to TRBJ2-1; D uncertain. The length of the CDR3 is 13 residues. Trimming removed 7 bases at V and 7 bases at J, with 14 bases between. Germline values: CDR1 PRHDT, CDR2 FYEKMQ (reference sequence).

DNA for the CDR3: TGTGCCAGCAGCTTCGCGGCAGGGGCGATCTCTGGAAACACCATATATTTT. Amino acids: CASSFAAGAISGNTIYF. This rearrangement joins TRBV7-2 to TRBJ1-3; maybe TRBD1 (6 bases). The CDR3 extends over 17 amino acids. Looked up from germline, CDR1 is SGHTA and CDR2 is FQGNSA. The V end was cut by 3 bases, the J end by 0 bases, with 15 bases between.

The CDR3 protein is CASLRGPGELFF. CDR3 DNA: TGTGCCAGTCTTAGGGGGCCCGGGGAGCTGTTTTTT. The chain carries TRBV19 and TRBJ2-2, with 7 bases identical to TRBD1. Germline CDR1 LNHDA, CDR2 SQIVND (reference sequence). The CDR3 has 12 residues. The junction had 3 bases not matched to a gene; V was cut back by 8 bases and J by 6 bases.